The clone carrying this T cell receptor (beta chain) was observed a handful of times. Time point in this sample: persistent/refractory GD, antithyroid drugs over 5 years with positive TRAb. Isolated PBMC RNA provided the starting material for the TCR library. To make TCR beta libraries, researchers used iRepertoire HTBI primers and Arm-PCR of CDR3 regions. TCRdb itself ran the multiplex PCR reads through MiXCR, one entry per CDR3 protein. The sample carries some 370,000 distinct CDR3 sequences, about a fifth recorded once. This entry belongs to a study of regulatory T cells in long-lasting Graves disease. V dropped 6 bases and J dropped 3; count of bases not matched to a gene: 7. The CDR3 covers 14 residues. The germline V gene has CDR1 SQVTM and CDR2 ANQGSEA.

The chain employs TRBV29-1 and TRBJ2-5, with 10 bases aligning to TRBD1. Sequences were derived from peripheral blood mononuclear cells (PBMCs), sampled when the disease was refractory, from a patient treated with antithyroid drugs. This clonotype originated in a female donor with Graves disease. The chain's CDR3 is CSVAGTGVEETQYF. The CDR3 nucleotides are TGCAGCGTCGCCGGGACAGGGGTCGAAGAGACCCAGTACTTC.